The rows below give T cell receptor beta chains drawn from one sample of a study of blood T cells in healthy people across ages. TCRdb recomputed calls from the 5' RACE reads with MiXCR, one row per CDR3 protein. The table records about 1.6 million distinct CDR3 sequences, almost 35% of them present only once. Material: blood. These receptors all come from a woman in her thirties in good health. CDR3s include the opening cysteine and the closing phenylalanine or tryptophan. D genes are given only for firm matches. A row's size may be missing; if present it is once, few, many or a size class.

cdr3_aa cdr3_nt v_call clone_size d_call j_call
CASSLSLGTVSPLHF TGTGCCAGCAGTTTAAGTCTTGGGACGGTATCACCCCTCCACTTT TRBV27 few NA TRBJ1-6
CASTVDVKQETQYF TGTGCCAGCACCGTAGATGTCAAACAAGAGACCCAGTACTTC TRBV9 once NA TRBJ2-5
CASSKDGDPFGEQFF TGTGCCAGCAGCAAGGATGGCGACCCCTTCGGCGAGCAGTTCTTC TRBV21-1 NA NA TRBJ2-1
CASSQEEGTNEQFF TGTGCCAGCAGCCAAGAGGAGGGTACAAATGAGCAGTTCTTC TRBV4-2 NA NA TRBJ2-1
CASKGLAGANEQFF TGTGCCAGCAAGGGGCTAGCGGGAGCCAATGAGCAGTTCTTC TRBV3-1 NA TRBD2 TRBJ2-1
CSVETASSYNEQFF TGCAGCGTTGAAACGGCGAGCTCCTACAATGAGCAGTTCTTC TRBV29-1 NA NA TRBJ2-1
CSARPFGLAGITDTQYF TGCAGTGCTAGACCCTTCGGACTAGCGGGAATCACAGATACGCAGTATTTT TRBV20-1 NA TRBD2 TRBJ2-3
CASEPRVRTSILHF TGTGCCAGCGAACCCCGAGTCCGGACCTCCATCCTCCACTTT TRBV7-9 NA NA TRBJ1-6
CASSAFPGHTFTDTQYF TGTGCCAGCAGCGCTTTCCCGGGACACACTTTCACAGATACGCAGTATTTT TRBV25-1 NA NA TRBJ2-3
CAWRTFWRYNEQFF TGTGCCTGGAGGACCTTTTGGCGATACAATGAGCAGTTCTTC TRBV30 NA NA TRBJ2-1
CASLGASAGGPRPYEQYF TGTGCCAGCCTGGGGGCCTCGGCGGGGGGTCCGAGACCCTACGAGCAGTACTTC TRBV28 NA TRBD2 TRBJ2-7
CASSLFPRQPQAETQYF TGTGCCAGCAGCCTCTTTCCGAGACAGCCGCAAGCTGAGACCCAGTACTTC TRBV11-2 NA NA TRBJ2-5
CAISVRLKGGQETQYF TGTGCCATCAGTGTGAGGCTTAAGGGGGGACAAGAGACCCAGTACTTC TRBV10-3 many NA TRBJ2-5
CASSPRADDFYEQYF TGTGCCAGCAGTCCGCGGGCGGATGATTTTTACGAGCAGTACTTC TRBV27 few NA TRBJ2-7
CAISHPDSTGTDTQYF TGTGCCATCAGTCACCCGGACAGCACGGGCACAGATACGCAGTATTTT TRBV10-3 NA NA TRBJ2-3
CASTGQGGDEQYF TGTGCCAGCACCGGACAGGGCGGTGACGAGCAGTACTTC TRBV28 NA TRBD1 TRBJ2-7
CASSLPGQGSHEQYF TGCGCCAGCAGCCTTCCAGGACAGGGTTCGCACGAGCAGTACTTC TRBV5-1 once TRBD1 TRBJ2-7
CASMSPYYGYTF TGTGCCAGCATGAGCCCTTACTATGGCTACACCTTC TRBV6-2/TRBV6-3 NA NA TRBJ1-2
CASSSASTGTSETQYF TGCGCCAGCAGCTCTGCTAGCACCGGGACTAGCGAGACCCAGTACTTC TRBV5-1 few TRBD2 TRBJ2-5
CASSAGTPYNEQFF TGTGCCAGCAGTGCCGGGACTCCTTACAATGAGCAGTTCTTC TRBV6-4 few NA TRBJ2-1
CASSQPGTYEQYF TGTGCCAGCAGCCAACCAGGGACCTACGAGCAGTACTTC TRBV3-1 NA NA TRBJ2-7
CASSLGGSAQYF TGTGCCAGCAGCTTAGGAGGGTCCGCGCAGTATTTT TRBV7-9 NA NA TRBJ2-3
CASSVGLTGGNEKLFF TGTGCCAGCAGCGTAGGACTGACAGGGGGTAATGAAAAACTGTTTTTT TRBV9 NA TRBD1 TRBJ1-4
CSARGLAGDYNEQFF TGCAGTGCCCGAGGCCTAGCGGGGGACTACAATGAGCAGTTCTTC TRBV20-1 many TRBD2 TRBJ2-1
CASSLASGGEHNEQFF TGTGCCAGCAGCTTGGCAAGCGGGGGGGAACACAATGAGCAGTTCTTC TRBV11-2 few TRBD2 TRBJ2-1
CASSPSTGNYEQYF TGTGCCAGCAGTCCATCGACAGGGAACTACGAGCAGTACTTC TRBV27 NA TRBD1 TRBJ2-7
CASRGSRGTYTF TGTGCCAGCAGGGGAAGCAGGGGGACCTACACCTTC TRBV25-1 NA TRBD1 TRBJ1-2
CAGSLGGRDRGKGYTF TGTGCCGGCAGTTTAGGTGGTAGGGACAGGGGCAAAGGCTACACCTTC TRBV12-3/TRBV12-4 NA TRBD1 TRBJ1-2
CASRRDRGVAETQYF TGTGCCAGCCGGAGGGACAGGGGTGTAGCTGAGACCCAGTACTTC TRBV6-1 NA TRBD1 TRBJ2-5
CSVETGTGPLEKRFF TGCAGCGTTGAAACCGGGACAGGTCCTTTGGAAAAACGGTTTTTT TRBV29-1 NA TRBD1 TRBJ1-4
CASSPSSGVQETQYF TGTGCCAGCAGCCCTTCTTCCGGGGTACAAGAGACCCAGTACTTC TRBV7-3 NA NA TRBJ2-5
CASSLHGPKETQYF TGTGCCAGCAGCTTACACGGACCCAAAGAGACCCAGTACTTC TRBV5-6 few NA TRBJ2-5
CSVAGDSNTEAFF TGCAGCGTTGCAGGGGACAGTAACACTGAAGCTTTCTTT TRBV29-1 NA TRBD1 TRBJ1-1
CATRTGPSNEQFF TGCGCCACCCGGACGGGACCCTCGAATGAGCAGTTCTTC TRBV5-1 NA NA TRBJ2-1
CAISESMTRLGTDTQYF TGTGCCATCAGTGAGTCGATGACGCGTCTGGGCACAGATACGCAGTATTTT TRBV10-3 NA NA TRBJ2-3
CSARDGGGRRNTEAFF TGCAGTGCTAGAGATGGGGGTGGTCGGAGGAACACTGAAGCTTTCTTT TRBV20-1 NA NA TRBJ1-1
CASSLVGVAGAETQYF TGTGCCAGCAGCTTAGTAGGGGTAGCCGGAGCTGAGACCCAGTACTTC TRBV11-2 few NA TRBJ2-5
CASSDWDRGTRGNEQFF TGTGCCAGCAGTGATTGGGACAGGGGCACGCGGGGCAATGAGCAGTTCTTC TRBV25-1 few TRBD1 TRBJ2-1
CASSWTGSSEQFF TGTGCCAGCAGTTGGACAGGGAGCAGTGAGCAGTTCTTC TRBV27 NA TRBD1 TRBJ2-1
CATSTMAGLSYNEQFF TGTGCCACCAGTACTATGGCGGGTCTCTCCTACAATGAGCAGTTCTTC TRBV24-1 NA NA TRBJ2-1
CASSQVTSGVSYEQYF TGCGCCAGCAGCCAAGTTACTAGCGGGGTCTCCTACGAGCAGTACTTC TRBV4-1 NA TRBD2 TRBJ2-7
CASSESNRGWYGYTF TGCGCCAGCAGTGAGTCGAACAGGGGATGGTATGGCTACACCTTC TRBV10-2 NA TRBD1 TRBJ1-2
CASSSRVVETQYF TGTGCCAGCAGTTCCAGGGTAGTAGAGACCCAGTACTTC TRBV28 few NA TRBJ2-5
CGSSKSSNTGELFF TGTGGCAGCAGCAAATCCTCGAACACCGGGGAGCTGTTTTTT TRBV7-3 NA NA TRBJ2-2
CASSTYLAGTSSSNEQFF TGTGCCAGCAGCACATATCTAGCCGGGACTAGTTCCTCCAATGAGCAGTTCTTC TRBV11-2 few TRBD2 TRBJ2-1